These T cell receptor beta chains were read from a single sample in a study of cytomegalovirus exposure and HLA in healthy donors. Data came from immunoSEQ multiplex PCR; TCRdb stores just in-frame clones and leaves some out. The sample has approximately 82,000 clones; roughly 58% are singletons. Material: PBMCs. These TCRs come from a woman in her 30s in good health and CMV-seropositive. Both conserved end residues are part of each CDR3. A D gene is named only where the DNA matches it firmly. A clone size is listed for some rows: how often the clone was seen (once, few, many), or a class if it is expanded.

v_gene: TRBV7-9; abundance: .; d_gene: .; j_gene: TRBJ1-1; CDR3aa: CASSLGGMNTEAFF; CDR3nt: TGTGCCAGCAGCTTAGGGGGCATGAACACTGAAGCTTTCTTT
v_gene: TRBV7-8; abundance: once; d_gene: .; j_gene: TRBJ2-3; CDR3aa: CASSVSLSTDTQYF; CDR3nt: TGTGCCAGCAGCGTCTCACTTAGCACAGATACGCAGTATTTT
v_gene: TRBV7-9; abundance: few; d_gene: .; j_gene: TRBJ1-1; CDR3aa: CASSRDIPEAFF; CDR3nt: TGTGCCAGCAGCCGAGACATCCCTGAAGCTTTCTTT
v_gene: TRBV2; abundance: few; d_gene: TRBD1; j_gene: TRBJ2-4; CDR3aa: CASSENPQTGTGEKNIQYF; CDR3nt: TGTGCCAGCAGTGAGAACCCCCAAACCGGGACAGGGGAAAAAAACATTCAGTACTTC
v_gene: TRBV27; abundance: few; d_gene: .; j_gene: TRBJ1-2; CDR3aa: CASSPDGGMGIYGYTF; CDR3nt: TGTGCCAGCAGTCCGGACGGGGGGATGGGGATCTATGGCTACACCTTC
v_gene: TRBV27; abundance: .; d_gene: .; j_gene: TRBJ1-1; CDR3aa: CASSGQRNTEAFF; CDR3nt: TGTGCCAGCAGTGGACAGCGGAACACTGAAGCTTTCTTT
v_gene: TRBV2; abundance: .; d_gene: .; j_gene: TRBJ1-3; CDR3aa: CASSAGGSSGNTIYF; CDR3nt: TGTGCCAGCAGTGCAGGCGGGAGCTCTGGAAACACCATATATTTT
v_gene: TRBV6-5; abundance: .; d_gene: .; j_gene: TRBJ2-1; CDR3aa: CASRSPGLSYNEQFF; CDR3nt: TGTGCCAGCAGGTCCCCGGGACTTTCGTACAATGAGCAGTTCTTC
v_gene: TRBV11-1; abundance: .; d_gene: .; j_gene: TRBJ2-7; CDR3aa: CASSFSQGTPFSYEQYF; CDR3nt: TGTGCCAGCAGCTTCTCTCAAGGGACACCATTCTCCTACGAGCAGTACTTC
v_gene: TRBV18; abundance: .; d_gene: TRBD2; j_gene: TRBJ2-1; CDR3aa: CASSPPKLAGVNEQFF; CDR3nt: TGTGCCAGCTCACCACCGAAACTAGCGGGGGTGAATGAGCAGTTCTTC
v_gene: TRBV7-2; abundance: .; d_gene: .; j_gene: TRBJ1-6; CDR3aa: CASSSFRSSYNSPLHF; CDR3nt: TGTGCCAGCAGCTCCTTTCGGAGCTCCTATAATTCACCCCTCCACTTT
v_gene: TRBV4-1; abundance: .; d_gene: .; j_gene: TRBJ1-3; CDR3aa: CASSQTTQTAYGNTIYF; CDR3nt: TGCGCCAGCAGCCAAACAACCCAGACAGCTTACGGAAACACCATATATTTT
v_gene: TRBV27; abundance: .; d_gene: .; j_gene: TRBJ1-1; CDR3aa: CASSLGQGITEAFF; CDR3nt: TGTGCCAGCAGTTTGGGGCAGGGGATCACTGAAGCTTTCTTT
v_gene: TRBV7-2; abundance: few; d_gene: .; j_gene: TRBJ1-3; CDR3aa: CASARGGLSGNTIYF; CDR3nt: TGTGCCAGCGCCCGGGGGGGACTTTCTGGAAACACCATATATTTT
v_gene: TRBV29-1; abundance: .; d_gene: TRBD2; j_gene: TRBJ2-2; CDR3aa: CSVVFFGPGGFAGELFF; CDR3nt: TGCAGCGTTGTATTTTTCGGTCCGGGAGGGTTCGCCGGGGAGCTGTTTTTT
v_gene: TRBV5-5; abundance: .; d_gene: TRBD2; j_gene: TRBJ2-1; CDR3aa: CASSRAGGGYNEQFF; CDR3nt: TGTGCCAGCAGCAGGGCGGGGGGGGGCTACAATGAGCAGTTCTTC
v_gene: TRBV19; abundance: few; d_gene: TRBD1; j_gene: TRBJ2-3; CDR3aa: CASKGQGVVQAQYF; CDR3nt: TGTGCCAGTAAGGGGCAGGGGGTAGTCCAAGCGCAGTATTTT
v_gene: TRBV10-3; abundance: .; d_gene: .; j_gene: TRBJ2-7; CDR3aa: CAIWRDGDYEQYF; CDR3nt: TGTGCCATCTGGCGGGACGGAGACTACGAGCAGTACTTC
v_gene: TRBV14; abundance: .; d_gene: TRBD2; j_gene: TRBJ2-7; CDR3aa: CASRLSGGPPYEQYF; CDR3nt: TGTGCCAGCAGACTTAGCGGGGGCCCTCCCTACGAGCAGTACTTC
v_gene: TRBV9; abundance: .; d_gene: TRBD2; j_gene: TRBJ2-3; CDR3aa: CASSPTSGISTDTQYF; CDR3nt: TGTGCCAGCAGCCCTACAAGCGGGATCAGCACAGATACGCAGTATTTT
v_gene: TRBV6-5; abundance: few; d_gene: .; j_gene: TRBJ1-4; CDR3aa: CASNKKSRGSPFF; CDR3nt: TGTGCCAGCAACAAAAAGAGTAGGGGGAGCCCGTTTTTT
v_gene: TRBV19; abundance: few; d_gene: .; j_gene: TRBJ1-2; CDR3aa: CASSTGGVNPRYGYTF; CDR3nt: TGTGCCAGTAGTACGGGGGGGGTAAACCCCCGGTATGGCTACACCTTC
v_gene: TRBV25-1; abundance: .; d_gene: .; j_gene: TRBJ1-2; CDR3aa: CASSEYPGNYGYTF; CDR3nt: TGTGCCAGCAGTGAATACCCCGGGAACTATGGCTACACCTTC
v_gene: TRBV5-4; abundance: once; d_gene: TRBD2; j_gene: TRBJ2-7; CDR3aa: CASSGDGLAGGYEQYF; CDR3nt: TGTGCCAGCAGCGGGGACGGACTAGCGGGGGGGTACGAGCAGTACTTC
v_gene: TRBV6-4; abundance: once; d_gene: TRBD1; j_gene: TRBJ1-1; CDR3aa: CASRLEDRGGTEAFF; CDR3nt: TGTGCCAGCAGGCTAGAGGACAGGGGGGGCACTGAAGCTTTCTTT
v_gene: TRBV25-1; abundance: .; d_gene: TRBD2; j_gene: TRBJ2-5; CDR3aa: CASSASSGGALETQYF; CDR3nt: TGTGCCAGCAGTGCCTCTAGCGGGGGGGCCCTCGAGACCCAGTACTTC
v_gene: TRBV7-2; abundance: .; d_gene: .; j_gene: TRBJ2-7; CDR3aa: CASSGLPHYEQYF; CDR3nt: TGTGCCAGCAGTGGACTACCACACTACGAGCAGTACTTC
v_gene: TRBV7-8; abundance: .; d_gene: .; j_gene: TRBJ1-5; CDR3aa: CASSSGMSNQPQHF; CDR3nt: TGTGCCAGCAGCTCAGGGATGAGCAATCAGCCCCAGCATTTT
v_gene: TRBV13; abundance: .; d_gene: TRBD1; j_gene: TRBJ2-7; CDR3aa: CASSFASGQNYEQYF; CDR3nt: TGTGCCAGCAGCTTCGCCTCGGGACAGAACTACGAGCAGTACTTC
v_gene: TRBV6-5; abundance: .; d_gene: TRBD1; j_gene: TRBJ1-1; CDR3aa: CASSYLGTGGTEAFF; CDR3nt: TGTGCCAGCAGTTACCTCGGGACAGGGGGCACTGAAGCTTTCTTT
v_gene: TRBV28; abundance: .; d_gene: TRBD2; j_gene: TRBJ2-7; CDR3aa: CASIPILAGNYEQYF; CDR3nt: TGTGCCAGCATCCCTATACTAGCGGGGAACTACGAGCAGTACTTC
v_gene: TRBV14; abundance: .; d_gene: .; j_gene: TRBJ1-1; CDR3aa: CASSQRVGGAFF; CDR3nt: TGTGCCAGCAGCCAGAGGGTCGGCGGGGCTTTCTTT
v_gene: TRBV6-1; abundance: .; d_gene: .; j_gene: TRBJ1-4; CDR3aa: CASSGLSGQTATNEKLFF; CDR3nt: TGTGCCAGCAGTGGCTTATCCGGACAGACTGCAACTAATGAAAAACTGTTTTTT
v_gene: TRBV10-3; abundance: .; d_gene: .; j_gene: TRBJ2-1; CDR3aa: CAIHRGGSYNEQFF; CDR3nt: TGTGCCATCCACAGGGGAGGATCCTACAATGAGCAGTTCTTC
v_gene: TRBV14; abundance: few; d_gene: .; j_gene: TRBJ1-2; CDR3aa: CASSRSQGLGGYTF; CDR3nt: TGTGCCAGCAGCCGATCACAGGGCCTGGGAGGCTACACCTTC
v_gene: TRBV9; abundance: .; d_gene: .; j_gene: TRBJ2-3; CDR3aa: CASSGGVTDTQYF; CDR3nt: TGTGCCAGCAGTGGGGGCGTCACAGATACGCAGTATTTT
v_gene: TRBV7-2; abundance: .; d_gene: .; j_gene: TRBJ2-5; CDR3aa: CASSLGRVEETQYF; CDR3nt: TGTGCCAGCAGCTTAGGCAGGGTAGAAGAGACCCAGTACTTC
v_gene: TRBV5-6; abundance: .; d_gene: TRBD2; j_gene: TRBJ2-7; CDR3aa: CASSLMAGDEQYF; CDR3nt: TGTGCCAGCAGCTTGATGGCGGGGGACGAGCAGTACTTC
v_gene: TRBV7-9; abundance: few; d_gene: .; j_gene: TRBJ1-1; CDR3aa: CATTRGQGLTEAFF; CDR3nt: TGTGCCACCACTCGCGGACAAGGATTAACTGAAGCTTTCTTT
v_gene: TRBV5-4; abundance: few; d_gene: TRBD1; j_gene: TRBJ1-1; CDR3aa: CASSLRDRENTEAFF; CDR3nt: TGTGCCAGCAGCCTGCGGGACAGGGAGAACACTGAAGCTTTCTTT
v_gene: TRBV6-6; abundance: .; d_gene: .; j_gene: TRBJ2-3; CDR3aa: CASSHGGTDTQYF; CDR3nt: TGTGCCAGCAGCCACGGGGGCACAGATACGCAGTATTTT
v_gene: TRBV5-1; abundance: .; d_gene: TRBD2; j_gene: TRBJ2-3; CDR3aa: CASSGGLAGADTQYF; CDR3nt: TGCGCCAGCAGCGGGGGACTAGCGGGGGCGGATACGCAGTATTTT
v_gene: TRBV5-1; abundance: few; d_gene: .; j_gene: TRBJ2-3; CDR3aa: CASSLTSEEDTQYF; CDR3nt: TGCGCCAGCAGCTTAACGTCGGAGGAAGATACGCAGTATTTT
v_gene: TRBV5-1; abundance: .; d_gene: .; j_gene: TRBJ1-4; CDR3aa: CASSLGGGTDKEKLFF; CDR3nt: TGCGCCAGCAGCTTGGGAGGCGGGACCGATAAGGAAAAACTGTTTTTT
v_gene: TRBV4-1; abundance: .; d_gene: .; j_gene: TRBJ2-7; CDR3aa: CASSQDRTSFYEQYF; CDR3nt: TGCGCCAGCAGCCAAGATCGTACCAGTTTCTACGAGCAGTACTTC
v_gene: TRBV19; abundance: .; d_gene: TRBD1; j_gene: TRBJ2-2; CDR3aa: CATSRGQLNTGELFF; CDR3nt: TGTGCCACCTCGAGGGGGCAGCTGAACACCGGGGAGCTGTTTTTT
v_gene: TRBV4-1; abundance: few; d_gene: .; j_gene: TRBJ2-2; CDR3aa: CASSQDWIGASATGELFF; CDR3nt: TGCGCCAGCAGCCAAGATTGGATCGGGGCTAGCGCGACCGGGGAGCTGTTTTTT
v_gene: TRBV18; abundance: .; d_gene: TRBD1; j_gene: TRBJ1-4; CDR3aa: CASSPDRGQGEKLFF; CDR3nt: TGTGCCAGCTCACCGGACAGGGGGCAAGGAGAAAAACTGTTTTTT
v_gene: TRBV7-9; abundance: .; d_gene: TRBD2; j_gene: TRBJ2-7; CDR3aa: CASSLAPGLAGGLEQYF; CDR3nt: TGTGCCAGCAGCCTTGCACCGGGACTAGCGGGGGGGCTTGAGCAGTACTTC
v_gene: TRBV18; abundance: .; d_gene: .; j_gene: TRBJ1-1; CDR3aa: CASLMTGPNTEAFF; CDR3nt: TGTGCCAGCTTAATGACAGGACCCAACACTGAAGCTTTCTTT
v_gene: TRBV19; abundance: .; d_gene: .; j_gene: TRBJ1-6; CDR3aa: CASKDSFSYNSPLHF; CDR3nt: TGTGCCAGTAAAGACAGTTTCTCCTATAATTCACCCCTCCACTTT
v_gene: TRBV6-6; abundance: few; d_gene: .; j_gene: TRBJ2-7; CDR3aa: CASGSWRASYEQYF; CDR3nt: TGTGCCAGCGGGTCATGGAGGGCATCATACGAGCAGTACTTC
v_gene: TRBV6-7; abundance: few; d_gene: .; j_gene: TRBJ1-1; CDR3aa: CASSYSAGWNTEAFF; CDR3nt: TGTGCCAGCAGTTACTCAGCAGGGTGGAACACTGAAGCTTTCTTT
v_gene: TRBV7-9; abundance: .; d_gene: TRBD1; j_gene: TRBJ2-7; CDR3aa: CSSSLRTGGHYEQYF; CDR3nt: TGTTCCAGCAGCCTACGGACAGGGGGCCACTACGAGCAGTACTTC
v_gene: TRBV10-3; abundance: .; d_gene: .; j_gene: TRBJ2-1; CDR3aa: CAIRRDSPDEQFF; CDR3nt: TGTGCCATCAGGCGGGACTCCCCCGATGAGCAGTTCTTC
v_gene: TRBV11-2; abundance: .; d_gene: TRBD2; j_gene: TRBJ2-3; CDR3aa: CASSLELAGATDTQYF; CDR3nt: TGTGCCAGCAGCTTAGAGCTAGCGGGGGCCACAGATACGCAGTATTTT
v_gene: TRBV6-6; abundance: .; d_gene: .; j_gene: TRBJ1-2; CDR3aa: CASSETVAGTYGYTF; CDR3nt: TGTGCCAGCAGCGAAACAGTCGCGGGTACCTATGGCTACACCTTC